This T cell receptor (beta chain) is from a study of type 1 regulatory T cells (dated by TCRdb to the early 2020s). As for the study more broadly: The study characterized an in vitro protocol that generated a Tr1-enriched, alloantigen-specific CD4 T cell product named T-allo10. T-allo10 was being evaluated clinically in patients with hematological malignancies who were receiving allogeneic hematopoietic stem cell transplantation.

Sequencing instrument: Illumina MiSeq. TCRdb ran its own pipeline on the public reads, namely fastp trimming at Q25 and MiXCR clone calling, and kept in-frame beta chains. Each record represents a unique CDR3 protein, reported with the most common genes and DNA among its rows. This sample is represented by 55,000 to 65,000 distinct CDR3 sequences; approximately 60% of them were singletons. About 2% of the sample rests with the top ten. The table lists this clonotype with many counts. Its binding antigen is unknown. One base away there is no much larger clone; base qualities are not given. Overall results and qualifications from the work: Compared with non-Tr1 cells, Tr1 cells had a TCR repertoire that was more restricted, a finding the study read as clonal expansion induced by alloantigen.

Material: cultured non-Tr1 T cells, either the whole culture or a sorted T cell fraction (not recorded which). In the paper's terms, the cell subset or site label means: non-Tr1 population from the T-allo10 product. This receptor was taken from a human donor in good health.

The DNA sequence follows: TGCGCCAGCAGCCAAGGGTTGGCTCGGGGGATACGCGGGCAGTACTTC. It translates as CASSQGLARGIRGQYF. Recombination connected TRBV4-1 to TRBJ2-7, and possibly TRBD2, on 6 matching bases. CDR1 and CDR2, looked up from the germline V gene, are MGHRA and YSYEKL. Trimming takes 1 base from V and 9 bases from J, and the germline ends sit 22 bases apart. Including cysteine and phenylalanine, the CDR3 has 16 amino acids. Only the CDR3 part of the read is kept: 48 bases, read in frame from the first base.